The 16 T cell receptor beta chains listed next were all sequenced from one sample in a study of CD8 T cells in ankylosing spondylitis (dated by TCRdb to the late 2010s). Libraries came from 5' RACE. Sequencing was carried out with an Illumina MiSeq. Through fastp at Q25 and MiXCR, TCRdb rebuilt clones from the public reads, retaining in-frame beta chains. Each CDR3 protein gets just one entry, which takes the most common genes and DNA from the rows behind it. For this sample the table gives approximately 25,000 distinct CDR3 sequences, of which approximately 7.9% were detected only once. The ten biggest clones cover around 30% of the sample. Material: blood. Receptors originate from a male donor with ankylosing spondylitis or in good health (not recorded which).

In this sample, this clonotype turned up a few times. This chain uses TRBV5-1 with TRBJ2-3; D may be TRBD2 (6 bases). The CDR3 consists of 15 residues. Between the trimmed V and J ends, which lost 0 bases and 0 bases, there was a span of 8 bases. Germline lookup yields CDR1 SGHRS and CDR2 YFSETQ. The CDR3 loop is CASSLDGTSTDTQYF. The CDR3 DNA reads TGCGCCAGCAGCTTGGACGGGACTAGCACAGATACGCAGTATTTT.

Only a few counts were recorded for this clonotype. The chain is built from TRBV7-2 and TRBJ2-3; D perhaps matches TRBD2 (6 bases). The germline V gene has CDR1 SGHTA and CDR2 FQGNSA. The V gene lost 7 bases and the J gene lost 3 bases, with 23 bases spanning the gap. The CDR3 sequence is 17 residues long. CDR3 amino acids: CASTSEGRPIRTDTQYF. CDR3 in DNA: TGTGCCAGCACGTCGGAGGGACGTCCTATTAGAACAGATACGCAGTATTTT.

V and J are TRBV18 and TRBJ2-3; D is uncertain. The V gene's germline CDR1 is KGHSH and CDR2 LQKENI. V was cut by 3 bases and J by 1 base, with 2 bases left in between. The CDR3 runs 12 residues. CDR3 nucleotides: TGTGCCAGCTCACCTGGCACAGATACGCAGTATTTT. Protein: CASSPGTDTQYF. The whole variable domain, filled in from reference TRBV18 and TRBJ2-3, reads NAGVMQNPRHLVRRRGQEARLRCSPMKGHSHVYWYRQLPEEGLKFMVYLQKENIIDESGMPKERFSAEFPKEGPSILRIQQVVRGDSAAYFCASSPGTDTQYFGPGTRLTVL.

This clonotype was detected only a few times. The V call is TRBV7-9, the J call TRBJ2-5; no definite D call. The length of the CDR3 is 13 residues. Germline V gene lookup returns CDR1 SEHNR and CDR2 FQNEAQ (reference sequence). The germline V and J ends were trimmed by 0 bases and 5 bases, with 7 bases remaining between them. DNA for the CDR3: TGTGCCAGCAGCTTAGCGGGCACCGAGACCCAGTACTTC. Residues: CASSLAGTETQYF.

The chain is built from TRBV7-3 and TRBJ2-2; TRBD1 matches 9 bases. Germline V gene lookup returns CDR1 SGHTA and CDR2 FQGTGA. Trimming removed 2 bases from V and 7 bases from J; junction bases left unmatched: 2. The CDR3 runs 14 residues. The CDR3 reads CASSLGTGRGELFF. The CDR3 coding sequence is TGTGCCAGCAGCTTAGGGACAGGGCGCGGGGAGCTGTTTTTT.

The CDR3 region has the DNA TGTGCCAGCAGCTTAAGGGCAGGAAAGAACAGTGGCTACACCTTC. This sequence encodes CASSLRAGKNSGYTF. The rearrangement links TRBV7-2 to TRBJ1-2; D unresolved. Germline-derived CDR1 and CDR2 are SGHTA and FQGNSA. The CDR3 has 15 amino acids. The ends were cut back, 2 bases at V and 7 bases at J, with 17 bases in the middle. The whole variable domain, remainder taken from reference TRBV7-2 and TRBJ1-2, is GAGVSQSPSNKVTEKGKDVELRCDPISGHTALYWYRQSLGQGLEFLIYFQGNSAPDKSGLPSDRFSAERTGGSVSTLTIQRTQQEDSAVYLCASSLRAGKNSGYTFGSGTRLTVV.

This clonotype has only a few counts. DNA of the CDR3: TGCAGTGCTAGCAATAGGAAACTAGCGGGAGTGAGAGATGAGCAGTTCTTC. It is translated as CSASNRKLAGVRDEQFF. The genes are TRBV20-1 and TRBJ2-1, with 11 bases aligning to TRBD2. The CDR3 spans 17 residues. Germline CDR1 is DFQATT and CDR2 is SNEGSKA (reference sequence). V was pared by 3 bases and J by 8 bases, with 15 bases of the junction left unmatched.

This clonotype occurred a few times. The chain recombines TRBV5-1 with TRBJ2-2; 9 bases are shared with TRBD1. The junction had 2 bases not matched to a gene; V was cut back by 4 bases and J by 1 base. Germline CDR1 SGHRS, CDR2 YFSETQ. The CDR3 runs to 15 residues. CDR3 sequence (DNA): TGCGCCAGCAGCCGGGACAGGGTGAACACCGGGGAGCTGTTTTTT. Its translation: CASSRDRVNTGELFF.

This clonotype was seen a handful of times. The chain has TRBV12-3 or TRBV12-4 and TRBJ2-7; 7 bases agree with TRBD1. V lost 5 bases to trimming and J lost 6 bases; unmatched junction nucleotides: 4. The CDR3 is 12 amino acids. The CDR3 DNA is TGTGCCAGCAGTATGACAGGGTTCGAGCAGTACGTC. Translation gives CASSMTGFEQYV.

V gene TRBV6-5 combines with J gene TRBJ2-5; no clear D. V was cut by 6 bases and J by 2 bases, with 10 bases left in between. Germline V CDR1 and CDR2: MNHEY, SVGAGI. The CDR3 length is 13 residues. The CDR3 bases are TGTGCCAGCAGGGCATTGATACAAGAGACCCAGTACTTC. Translating gives CASRALIQETQYF.

This clonotype was detected only a few times. The chain uses TRBV7-9 and TRBJ1-1; a weak D match, TRBD1 (5 bases). CDR1 and CDR2 (germline): SEHNR, FQNEAQ (reference sequence). The CDR3 contains 12 residues. Trimming removed 4 bases from V and 6 bases from J, with 9 bases in between. The CDR3 DNA is TGTGCCAGCAGCTCCTGGGGACCTGAAGCTTTCTTT. This gives the protein CASSSWGPEAFF.

This clonotype has more than one count but fewer than ten. The chain combines TRBV10-3 with TRBJ1-6, with TRBD1 as a possible D gene (5 bases). Per germline, CDR1 ENHRY and CDR2 SYGVKD. This CDR3 contains 15 residues. Trimming stripped 4 bases from V and 7 bases from J, with 14 bases between. The CDR3 coding sequence is TGTGCCATCAGTGGGGGAAGGGACGGCAATTCACCCCTCCACTTT. This translates into CAISGGRDGNSPLHF.

J is TRBJ2-4 and V is TRBV28; TRBD2 matches at 9 bases. The CDR3 totals 15 residues. Germline CDR1 reads MDHEN; CDR2 reads SYDVKM. The ends lost 6 bases at V and 5 bases at J; junction bases unmatched: 8. CDR3 sequence reads: CASSQPGTSQNIQYF. CDR3 nucleotides: TGTGCCAGCAGCCAACCCGGGACTAGCCAAAACATTCAGTACTTC.

This clonotype was detected many times. This chain connects TRBV4-3 to TRBJ2-3, with TRBD1 matching over 8 bases. The V gene's germline CDR1 is LGHNA and CDR2 YSLEER. CDR3 length: 15 residues. J gave up 4 bases and V 0 bases, and 3 bases lay outside the gene matches. The CDR3 loop is CASSQEGTGSDTQYF. CDR3 in DNA: TGCGCCAGCAGCCAAGAGGGGACAGGATCAGATACGCAGTATTTT.

This clonotype was seen ten or more times. This chain links TRBV7-2 with TRBJ1-1, with D possibly being TRBD1 (5 bases). Germline V gives CDR1 SGHTA, CDR2 FQGNSA. This CDR3 spans 14 amino acids. V dropped 1 base and J dropped 12 bases, with 18 bases sitting between them. DNA for the CDR3: TGTGCCAGCAGCTTAGACGGGAGGGACGACAGATCTTTCTTT. Amino acid sequence: CASSLDGRDDRSFF. The full variable domain, completed using reference TRBV7-2 and TRBJ1-1, is GAGVSQSPSNKVTEKGKDVELRCDPISGHTALYWYRQSLGQGLEFLIYFQGNSAPDKSGLPSDRFSAERTGGSVSTLTIQRTQQEDSAVYLCASSLDGRDDRSFFGQGTRLTVV.

This clonotype was counted many times. V is TRBV28 and J is TRBJ2-3; D perhaps matches TRBD1 (6 bases). Germline assignment: CDR1 MDHEN and CDR2 SYDVKM. V was cut by 5 bases and J by 6 bases, with 18 bases left in between. This CDR3 contains 15 residues. In DNA form, the CDR3 reads TGTGCCAGCAGTCATTCCAGGGGACGGCCCGATACGCAGTATTTT. It specifies CASSHSRGRPDTQYF.